Reported below is one T cell receptor beta chain. Its matching antigen is unknown. The source of the sample is a study of beta chain features in type 1 diabetes. On the study more broadly: Cells sorted and examined across all samples totaled roughly 98 million. Findings of the study overall: cDNA sequencing could over-represent cells with high TCR expression. In every one of the four CD4+ subsets, TCRB CDR3s were moderately but significantly shorter in Type 1 diabetes patients.

The CDR3 consists of 14 residues. The V end lost 3 bases, the J end lost 3 bases, and 12 bases lay between the germline ends. Germline values: CDR1 MDHEN, CDR2 SYDVKM. Reverse transcription of all isolated RNA meant that expressed TCRB transcripts were sequenced. Only in-frame clones appear in the TCRdb table, and some are missing; sequencing was by immunoSEQ multiplex PCR. In the table there are about 260,000 clones, around 22% of which are singletons. The J gene is TRBJ2-7, the V gene TRBV28, with D possibly matching TRBD2 (6 bases). This sequence originates from a woman between 25 and 40 years old with type 1 diabetes. Input material: naive CD4+ T cells from blood. The CDR3 DNA is TGTGCCAGCAGTTTCAGGTGGGGACTCTACGAGCAGTACTTC. Translation: CASSFRWGLYEQYF.